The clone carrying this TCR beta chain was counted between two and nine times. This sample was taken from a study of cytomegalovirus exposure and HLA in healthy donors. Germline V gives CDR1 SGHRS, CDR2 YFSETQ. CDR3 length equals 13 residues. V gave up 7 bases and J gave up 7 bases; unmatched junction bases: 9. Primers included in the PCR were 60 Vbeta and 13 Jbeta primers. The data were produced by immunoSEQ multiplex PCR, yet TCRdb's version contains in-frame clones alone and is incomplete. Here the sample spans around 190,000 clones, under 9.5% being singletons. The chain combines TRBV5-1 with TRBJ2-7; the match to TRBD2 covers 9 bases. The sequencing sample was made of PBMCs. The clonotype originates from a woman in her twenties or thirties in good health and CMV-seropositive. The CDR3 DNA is TGCGCCAGCTCCGACCTAGCGGGGAAGGAGCAGTACTTC. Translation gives CASSDLAGKEQYF.